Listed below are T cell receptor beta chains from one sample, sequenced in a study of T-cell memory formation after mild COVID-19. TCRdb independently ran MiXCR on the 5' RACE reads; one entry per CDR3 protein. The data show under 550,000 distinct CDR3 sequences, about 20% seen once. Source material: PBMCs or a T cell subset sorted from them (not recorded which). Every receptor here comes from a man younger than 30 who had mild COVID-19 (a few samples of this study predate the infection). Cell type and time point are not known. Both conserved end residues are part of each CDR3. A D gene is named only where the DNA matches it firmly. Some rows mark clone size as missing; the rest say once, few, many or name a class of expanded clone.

CDR3nt: TGTGCCACCAGTGATTCCGTAGCGGGAATGGGAGATACGCAGTATTTT
CDR3aa: CATSDSVAGMGDTQYF
d_gene: TRBD2
j_gene: TRBJ2-3
v_gene: TRBV24-1
abundance: many

CDR3nt: TGCAGCGTTGAGGCAGGGGGCTTGGAGACCCAGTACTTC
CDR3aa: CSVEAGGLETQYF
d_gene: TRBD1
j_gene: TRBJ2-5
v_gene: TRBV29-1
abundance: .

CDR3nt: TGCGCCAGCAGCTTCCTCAACCGGGACTTTAGCACAGATACGCAGTATTTT
CDR3aa: CASSFLNRDFSTDTQYF
d_gene: .
j_gene: TRBJ2-3
v_gene: TRBV5-1
abundance: .

CDR3nt: TGTGCCAGCAGCCAAGATTACTCTGGGGCCAACGTCCTGACTTTC
CDR3aa: CASSQDYSGANVLTF
d_gene: .
j_gene: TRBJ2-6
v_gene: TRBV3-1
abundance: few

CDR3nt: TGTGCCAGCAGCCCTTACGAGTGGACTGAAGCTTTCTTT
CDR3aa: CASSPYEWTEAFF
d_gene: .
j_gene: TRBJ1-1
v_gene: TRBV14
abundance: .

CDR3nt: TGCGCCAGCAGCCTAGGACAGGGAAGGGGTTATGGTGAAGCTTTCTTT
CDR3aa: CASSLGQGRGYGEAFF
d_gene: TRBD1
j_gene: TRBJ1-1
v_gene: TRBV5-1
abundance: few

CDR3nt: TGCAGCGTTGAAGGGTTCCAGGGGGGGGAAAACATTCAGTACTTC
CDR3aa: CSVEGFQGGENIQYF
d_gene: .
j_gene: TRBJ2-4
v_gene: TRBV29-1
abundance: .

CDR3nt: TGTGCCAGCAGCATCGGACAGGGCGGAAACACCATATATTTT
CDR3aa: CASSIGQGGNTIYF
d_gene: TRBD1
j_gene: TRBJ1-3
v_gene: TRBV9
abundance: many

CDR3nt: TGTGCCATCAGTGAGGCAGGGGTTCGTGAGACCCAGTACTTC
CDR3aa: CAISEAGVRETQYF
d_gene: .
j_gene: TRBJ2-5
v_gene: TRBV10-3
abundance: .

CDR3nt: TGTGCCAGCTCCTGGGGGGTGCTGAACACTGAAGCTTTCTTT
CDR3aa: CASSWGVLNTEAFF
d_gene: .
j_gene: TRBJ1-1
v_gene: TRBV5-6
abundance: few

CDR3nt: TGCGCCAGCAGTCAATCGGGGTTGGGGGAGACCCAGTACTTC
CDR3aa: CASSQSGLGETQYF
d_gene: .
j_gene: TRBJ2-5
v_gene: TRBV23-1
abundance: many

CDR3nt: TGCAGTGCTAGACGCCCCACCTCAGGACCAGATACGCAGTATTTT
CDR3aa: CSARRPTSGPDTQYF
d_gene: .
j_gene: TRBJ2-3
v_gene: TRBV20-1
abundance: few

CDR3nt: TGTGCCAGCAGCCAAGAGTGGGAGAACACCGGGGAGCTGTTTTTT
CDR3aa: CASSQEWENTGELFF
d_gene: .
j_gene: TRBJ2-2
v_gene: TRBV3-1
abundance: few

CDR3nt: TGCGCCAGCAGCTTGAGGGACAGGACCAATAACTATGGCTACACCTTC
CDR3aa: CASSLRDRTNNYGYTF
d_gene: TRBD1
j_gene: TRBJ1-2
v_gene: TRBV5-1
abundance: .

CDR3nt: TGCAGCGATCAGTCGCGGGGGTTTAGAGATTACTATGGCTACACCTTC
CDR3aa: CSDQSRGFRDYYGYTF
d_gene: .
j_gene: TRBJ1-2
v_gene: TRBV29-1
abundance: few

CDR3nt: TGTGCCATCAGTGAGTCGGAGGGGGGCTATGGCTACACCTTC
CDR3aa: CAISESEGGYGYTF
d_gene: .
j_gene: TRBJ1-2
v_gene: TRBV10-3
abundance: many

CDR3nt: TGCAGTGCTAGTAGCGGGGGGTACAATGAGCAGTTCTTC
CDR3aa: CSASSGGYNEQFF
d_gene: TRBD2
j_gene: TRBJ2-1
v_gene: TRBV20-1
abundance: .

CDR3nt: TGCAGTGCTAGAGAGGGGATGACAGGCCACTATAATTCACCCCTCCACTTT
CDR3aa: CSAREGMTGHYNSPLHF
d_gene: .
j_gene: TRBJ1-6
v_gene: TRBV20-1
abundance: few

CDR3nt: TGTGCCAGCAGCTACGGCTCTTTGGTTCGAGATACGCAGTATTTT
CDR3aa: CASSYGSLVRDTQYF
d_gene: .
j_gene: TRBJ2-3
v_gene: TRBV7-9
abundance: .

CDR3nt: TGTGCCACCAGTGATCGGGACGCTAGCGGGGGGAGCACAGATACGCAGTATTTT
CDR3aa: CATSDRDASGGSTDTQYF
d_gene: TRBD2
j_gene: TRBJ2-3
v_gene: TRBV24-1
abundance: .

CDR3nt: TGCGCCAGCAGCCAAGAGTTTTACGGAGACACTGAAGCTTTCTTT
CDR3aa: CASSQEFYGDTEAFF
d_gene: .
j_gene: TRBJ1-1
v_gene: TRBV5-1
abundance: .

CDR3nt: TGTGCCAGCAGCCCACGGAACAATTCACCCCTCCACTTT
CDR3aa: CASSPRNNSPLHF
d_gene: .
j_gene: TRBJ1-6
v_gene: TRBV7-6
abundance: .

CDR3nt: TGTGCCAGCAGTTACAGGGTGATTTCACCCCTCCACTTT
CDR3aa: CASSYRVISPLHF
d_gene: .
j_gene: TRBJ1-6
v_gene: TRBV6-5
abundance: .

CDR3nt: TGCAGCTCCCGGAGCCCGTTTGTAGCAGATACGCAGTATTTT
CDR3aa: CSSRSPFVADTQYF
d_gene: .
j_gene: TRBJ2-3
v_gene: TRBV20-1
abundance: once

CDR3nt: TGTGCCAGCAGTAACAGGGGGAGCGGCGACACTGAAGCTTTCTTT
CDR3aa: CASSNRGSGDTEAFF
d_gene: TRBD1
j_gene: TRBJ1-1
v_gene: TRBV28
abundance: .

CDR3nt: TGTGCCAGCAGTTACTCGAGCGGAGGGGTCCATCCTAGTGAGCAGTACTTC
CDR3aa: CASSYSSGGVHPSEQYF
d_gene: .
j_gene: TRBJ2-7
v_gene: TRBV6-6
abundance: few